This is a list of T cell receptor beta chains from one sample in a study of Graves' ophthalmopathy and Graves' hyperthyroidism. A single record per CDR3 protein comes from TCRdb applying MiXCR to the multiplex PCR reads. The profile covers tens of thousands of distinct CDR3 sequences, with under 55% appearing a single time and approximately 23% taken by the ten largest. The sequencing sample was made of peripheral blood. The source is an adult man with Graves' ophthalmopathy. Each CDR3 is given with its conserved first and last residue. The D gene is left open where the match is weak. Only part of the rows carry a size: once, few, many, or a class if the clone is expanded.

TRBV6-5	.	.	TRBJ1-1	TGTGCCAGCAGTTACGGGTGGGAGGGTGACAATGAAGCTTTCTTT	CASSYGWEGDNEAFF
TRBV6-2/TRBV6-3	.	TRBD1	TRBJ2-7	TGTGCCAGCAGTTACAGGGGGCTAGCCGAGCAGTACTTC	CASSYRGLAEQYF
TRBV10-3	medium-sized	TRBD2	TRBJ2-3	TGTGCCATCAGGACGGGACTAGCGCGTAGCACAGATACGCAGTATTTT	CAIRTGLARSTDTQYF
TRBV7-2	.	TRBD1	TRBJ2-7	TGTGCCAGCAGCAATTACCCCGGGACAGGGAATCGGGAGCAGTACTTC	CASSNYPGTGNREQYF
TRBV9	.	.	TRBJ1-3	TGTGCCAGCAGCCACTCGGGAAGCTCCTCTGGAAACACCATATATTTT	CASSHSGSSSGNTIYF
TRBV13	many	.	TRBJ1-1	TGTGCCAGCAGCTTATCAGGGGCGTTGGGAAACACTGAAGCTTTCTTT	CASSLSGALGNTEAFF
TRBV7-6	.	TRBD1	TRBJ1-3	TGTGCCAGCTTCCGACAGGGGGCTGGAAACACCATATATTTT	CASFRQGAGNTIYF
TRBV9	.	.	TRBJ2-7	TGTGCCAGCACCGGGCTAGATAACACCGGGGAGCTGTACTTC	CASTGLDNTGELYF
TRBV6-5	.	.	TRBJ2-2	TGTGCCAGCGGCAGGCGGGACGGGGAGCTGTTTTTT	CASGRRDGELFF
TRBV12-3/TRBV12-4	many	.	TRBJ2-6	TGTGCCAGCAGGGCCCGGGGAGTGGCGGGGGCCAACGTCCTGACTTTC	CASRARGVAGANVLTF
TRBV2	.	TRBD2	TRBJ2-3	TGTGCCACCGGGGCTAGCGGGAGAGATGCGCAGTATTTT	CATGASGRDAQYF
TRBV6-6	many	.	TRBJ1-2	TGTGCCAGCAGTACAACGGGGGGGAACTATGGCTACACCTTC	CASSTTGGNYGYTF
TRBV5-6	few	TRBD1	TRBJ2-7	TGTGCCAGCAGCTTAAGGCGACAGGGCCGCTACGAGCAGTACTTC	CASSLRRQGRYEQYF
TRBV24-1	medium-sized	.	TRBJ2-3	TGTGCCACCAGTGACCCCGAAGTTATGGGCACAGATACGCAGTATTTT	CATSDPEVMGTDTQYF
TRBV20-1	.	.	TRBJ1-5	TGCAGTGCTAGGGACGGGGGCAGGGAGAATCAGCCCCAGCATTTT	CSARDGGRENQPQHF
TRBV12-3/TRBV12-4	.	.	TRBJ1-3	TGTGCCAGCAGTTCCGGACAGACCAACACCATATATTTC	CASSSGQTNTIYF
TRBV12-3/TRBV12-4	.	TRBD1	TRBJ2-7	TGTGCCAGCAGTTTAGCGGGACAGTTTAACGAGCAGTACTTC	CASSLAGQFNEQYF
TRBV20-1	.	TRBD2	TRBJ2-7	TGCAGTGCTAGAGATACGGCTAGCGGGAGCGAGCAGTACTTC	CSARDTASGSEQYF
TRBV19	.	TRBD2	TRBJ2-7	TGTGCCAGTCGCCCGGGACTAGCGGGAGAGCACCCCTACGAGCAGTACTTC	CASRPGLAGEHPYEQYF
TRBV14	many	.	TRBJ2-1	TGTGCCAGCAGCCGCCCCCGGGGTTTTGGTGAGCAGTTCTTC	CASSRPRGFGEQFF
TRBV7-2	many	.	TRBJ2-5	TGTGCCAGCAGCTTTAGAGTTGATCGCGAGACCCAGTACTTC	CASSFRVDRETQYF
TRBV2	medium-sized	.	TRBJ1-5	TGTGCCAGCAAAGAACCAGGAGATCAGCCCCAGCATTTT	CASKEPGDQPQHF
TRBV5-1	.	.	TRBJ2-7	TGTGCCAGCAGCTTAAGACAGGCCATCTACGAGCAGTACTTC	CASSLRQAIYEQYF
TRBV2	.	.	TRBJ1-5	TGTGCCAGCAGTTACTTGACAGCTCAAAATCAGCCCCAGCATTTT	CASSYLTAQNQPQHF
TRBV29-1	medium-sized	TRBD1	TRBJ1-2	TGCAGCGTAGGACAGGGACATGGCTACACCTTC	CSVGQGHGYTF
TRBV24-1	.	.	TRBJ2-1	TGTGCCACCAGTGCCGGGGTAGGGGCTGGGAATGAGCAGTTCTTC	CATSAGVGAGNEQFF
TRBV5-6	.	TRBD1	TRBJ2-1	TGTGCCAGCAGCTTCGGGACAGGGAGGTATATTGAGCAGTTCTTC	CASSFGTGRYIEQFF
TRBV16	few	.	TRBJ1-3	TGTGCCAGCAGCCTCGGGAGTCCTCGCTCTGGAAACACCATATATTTT	CASSLGSPRSGNTIYF
TRBV4-2	.	TRBD1	TRBJ1-6	TGTGCCAGCAGCCAAGACGGGACAGGCTCCTATAGTTCACCCCTCCACTTT	CASSQDGTGSYSSPLHF
TRBV7-6	.	TRBD2	TRBJ2-7	TGTGCCAGCAGCTTAGGGCGGGGGGTAATTTACGAGCAGTACTTC	CASSLGRGVIYEQYF
TRBV20-1	.	.	TRBJ1-6	TGCAGTGCTAGAGATTACGGGGGCCGGGGTAATTCACCCCTCCACTTT	CSARDYGGRGNSPLHF
TRBV12-3/TRBV12-4	many	.	TRBJ1-6	TGTGCCAGCAGTCCTCAGGGCGGCCTAAGCCAAAGTTCACCCCTCCACTTT	CASSPQGGLSQSSPLHF
TRBV20-1	few	.	TRBJ1-5	TGCAGTGCTAGAGGTCTCAGGGGCCGCAATCAGCCCCAGCATTTT	CSARGLRGRNQPQHF